This T cell receptor beta chain was obtained from a study of OX40 agonist ivuxolimab in advanced cancers. Study-level results: Compared with others, partial responders at 0.1-3.0 mg/kg displayed clonal expansion among the lowest.

As regards this clone: Its antigen is as yet unknown.

Germline CDR1 MGHRA, CDR2 YSYEKL. With 2 bases clipped from V and 1 base from J, the junction kept 4 bases outside the gene matches. The CDR3 is 15 amino acids. Researchers took blood at baseline, on cycle 4 day 1, and on cycle 7 day 1. The table came from immunoSEQ multiplex PCR; TCRdb's copy has only in-frame clones and leaves some out. The sample shows roughly 60,000 clones, 91% of them seen only once. Sequenced here: CD4+ or CD8+ T cells sorted from blood, sampled in a trial of the OX40 agonist ivuxolimab. The chain combines TRBV4-1 with TRBJ2-5; TRBD2 aligns across 7 bases. The TCR was taken from an adult with an advanced solid tumor such as melanoma, head and neck, liver or kidney cancer. CDR3 in amino acids: CASSQRLAVQETQYF. DNA for the CDR3: TGCGCCAGCAGCCAAAGGCTAGCGGTCCAAGAGACCCAGTACTTC.